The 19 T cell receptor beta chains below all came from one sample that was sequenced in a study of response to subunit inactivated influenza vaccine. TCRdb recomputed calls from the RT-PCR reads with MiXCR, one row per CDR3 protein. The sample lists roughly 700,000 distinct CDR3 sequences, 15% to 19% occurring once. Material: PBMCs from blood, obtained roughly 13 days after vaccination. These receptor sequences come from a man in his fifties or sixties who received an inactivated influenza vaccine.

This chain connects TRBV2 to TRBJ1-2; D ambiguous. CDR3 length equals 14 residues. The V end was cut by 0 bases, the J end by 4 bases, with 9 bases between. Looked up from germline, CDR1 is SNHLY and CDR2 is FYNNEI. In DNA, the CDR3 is TGTGCCAGCAGTGAAGCGTCGGTTATCTATGGCTACACCTTC. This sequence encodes CASSEASVIYGYTF.

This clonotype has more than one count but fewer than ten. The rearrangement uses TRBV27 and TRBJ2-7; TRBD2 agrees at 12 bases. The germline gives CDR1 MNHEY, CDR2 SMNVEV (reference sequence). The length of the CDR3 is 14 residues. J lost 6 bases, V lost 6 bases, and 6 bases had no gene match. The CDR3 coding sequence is TGTGCCAGCAGCCCTAGCGGGAGGGCCTCCGAGCAGTACTTC. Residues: CASSPSGRASEQYF.

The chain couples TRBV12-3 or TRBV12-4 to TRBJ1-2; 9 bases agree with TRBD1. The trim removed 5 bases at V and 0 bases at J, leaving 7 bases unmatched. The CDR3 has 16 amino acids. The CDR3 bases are TGTGCCAGCAGTCCCGCGACAGGGGGGACTAACTATGGCTACACCTTC. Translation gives CASSPATGGTNYGYTF.

The CDR3 bases are TGTGCCAGCAGCCCCCATGACGGCTCACCCCTCCACTTT. Protein product: CASSPHDGSPLHF. The chain combines TRBV7-6 with TRBJ1-6; the D is unclear. CDR1 and CDR2 (germline): SGHVS, FNYEAQ. This CDR3 region has 13 residues. V lost 5 bases and J lost 10, with 12 bases in between.

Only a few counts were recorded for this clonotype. As DNA, the CDR3 is TGCGCCAGCAGTGTTCAGGGGGCTGGGGGGGAGCTGTTTTTT. This gives the protein CASSVQGAGGELFF. V usage is TRBV10-2 and J usage is TRBJ2-2, with 8 positions matching TRBD1. J lost 8 bases, V lost 4 bases, and 6 bases had no gene match. CDR3 length: 14 amino acids. In germline, CDR1 is WSHSY, CDR2 SAAADI.

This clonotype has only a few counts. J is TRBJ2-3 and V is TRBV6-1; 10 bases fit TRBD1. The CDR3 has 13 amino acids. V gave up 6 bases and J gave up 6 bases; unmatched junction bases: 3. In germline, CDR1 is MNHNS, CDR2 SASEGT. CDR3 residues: CASRTGGLDTQYF. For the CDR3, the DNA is TGTGCCAGCAGGACAGGGGGCTTGGATACGCAGTATTTT.

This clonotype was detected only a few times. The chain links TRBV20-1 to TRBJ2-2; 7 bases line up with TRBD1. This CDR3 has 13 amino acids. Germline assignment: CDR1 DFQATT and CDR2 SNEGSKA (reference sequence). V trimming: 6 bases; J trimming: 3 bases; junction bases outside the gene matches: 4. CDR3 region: CSALGQYTGELFF. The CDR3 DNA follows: TGCAGTGCCTTGGGACAGTACACCGGGGAGCTGTTTTTT.

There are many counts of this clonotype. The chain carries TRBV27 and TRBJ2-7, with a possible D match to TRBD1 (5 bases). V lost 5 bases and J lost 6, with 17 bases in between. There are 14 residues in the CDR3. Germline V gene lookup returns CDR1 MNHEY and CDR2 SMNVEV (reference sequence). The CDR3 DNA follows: TGTGCCAGCAGTAAGACAGCCCTTATATCCGAGCAGTACTTC. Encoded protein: CASSKTALISEQYF.

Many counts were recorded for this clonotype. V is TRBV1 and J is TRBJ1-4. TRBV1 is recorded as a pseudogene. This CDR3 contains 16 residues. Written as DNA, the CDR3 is TGCACCAGCAGCCGGCCTACCGGGAGCGAGAATGAAAAACTGTTTTTT. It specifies CTSSRPTGSENEKLFF.

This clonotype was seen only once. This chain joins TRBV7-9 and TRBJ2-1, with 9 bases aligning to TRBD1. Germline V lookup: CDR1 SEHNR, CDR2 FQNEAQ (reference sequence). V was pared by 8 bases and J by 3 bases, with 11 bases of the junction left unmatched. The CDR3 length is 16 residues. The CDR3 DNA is TGTGCCAGCCTCCCCAGGCTGGGACAGGGCTACAATGAGCAGTTCTTC. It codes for CASLPRLGQGYNEQFF.

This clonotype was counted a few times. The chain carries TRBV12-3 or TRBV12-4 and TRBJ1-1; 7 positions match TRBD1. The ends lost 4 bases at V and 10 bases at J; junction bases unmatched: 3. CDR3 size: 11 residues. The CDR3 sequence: CASSSGGLAFF. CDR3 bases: TGTGCCAGCAGTTCAGGGGGGTTAGCTTTCTTT.

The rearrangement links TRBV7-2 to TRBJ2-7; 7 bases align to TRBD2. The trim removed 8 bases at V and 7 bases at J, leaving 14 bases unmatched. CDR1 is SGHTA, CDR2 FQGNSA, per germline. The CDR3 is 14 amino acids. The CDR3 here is CASGWGLTPGEQYF. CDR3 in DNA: TGTGCCAGCGGGTGGGGACTAACCCCCGGAGAGCAGTACTTC. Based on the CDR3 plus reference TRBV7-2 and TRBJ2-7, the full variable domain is GAGVSQSPSNKVTEKGKDVELRCDPISGHTALYWYRQSLGQGLEFLIYFQGNSAPDKSGLPSDRFSAERTGGSVSTLTIQRTQQEDSAVYLCASGWGLTPGEQYFGPGTRLTVT.

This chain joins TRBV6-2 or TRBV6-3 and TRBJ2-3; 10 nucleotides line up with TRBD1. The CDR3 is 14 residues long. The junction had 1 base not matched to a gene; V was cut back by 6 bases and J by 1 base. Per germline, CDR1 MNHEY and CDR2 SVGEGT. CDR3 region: CASRTGGGTDTQYF. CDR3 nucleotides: TGTGCCAGCAGGACAGGGGGCGGCACAGATACGCAGTATTTT.

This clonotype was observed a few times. CDR3 nucleotides: TGTGCCAGCTGCCGCTCTAGCGGGATCCAAGAGACCCAGTACTTC. Its protein product is CASCRSSGIQETQYF. This sequence joins TRBV7-2 and TRBJ2-5; 9 nucleotides agree with TRBD2. The CDR3 is 15 amino acids. The V gene's germline CDR1 is SGHTA and CDR2 FQGNSA. V shed 8 bases, J shed 1 base, and the junction held 8 bases outside the gene matches.

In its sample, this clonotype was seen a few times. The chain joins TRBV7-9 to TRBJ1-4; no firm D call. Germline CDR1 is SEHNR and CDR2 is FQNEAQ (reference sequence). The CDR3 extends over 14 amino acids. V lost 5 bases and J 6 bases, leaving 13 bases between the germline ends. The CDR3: CASSDGPSDEKLFF. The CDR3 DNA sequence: TGTGCCAGCAGCGACGGACCCTCCGATGAAAAACTGTTTTTT.

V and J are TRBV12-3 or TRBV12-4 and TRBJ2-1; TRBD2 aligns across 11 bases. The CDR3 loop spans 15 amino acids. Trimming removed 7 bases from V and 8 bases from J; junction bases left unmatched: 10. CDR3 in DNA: TGTGCCAGCAAACTTAGCGGGGGGGCCTCCGATGAGCAGTTCTTC. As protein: CASKLSGGASDEQFF.

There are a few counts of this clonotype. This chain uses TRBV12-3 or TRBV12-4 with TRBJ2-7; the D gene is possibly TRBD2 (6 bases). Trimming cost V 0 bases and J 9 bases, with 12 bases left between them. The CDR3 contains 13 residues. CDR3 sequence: CASSLAGDFGQYF. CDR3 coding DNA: TGTGCCAGCAGTTTAGCGGGGGACTTCGGGCAGTACTTC.

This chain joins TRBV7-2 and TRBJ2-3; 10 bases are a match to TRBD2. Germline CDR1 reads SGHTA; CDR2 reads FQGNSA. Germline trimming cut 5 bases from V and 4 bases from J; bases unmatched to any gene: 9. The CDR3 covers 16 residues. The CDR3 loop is CASSPMTSGPSDTQYF. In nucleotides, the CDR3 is TGTGCCAGCAGCCCTATGACTAGCGGGCCTTCAGATACGCAGTATTTT. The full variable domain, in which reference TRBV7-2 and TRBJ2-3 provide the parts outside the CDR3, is GAGVSQSPSNKVTEKGKDVELRCDPISGHTALYWYRQSLGQGLEFLIYFQGNSAPDKSGLPSDRFSAERTGGSVSTLTIQRTQQEDSAVYLCASSPMTSGPSDTQYFGPGTRLTVL.

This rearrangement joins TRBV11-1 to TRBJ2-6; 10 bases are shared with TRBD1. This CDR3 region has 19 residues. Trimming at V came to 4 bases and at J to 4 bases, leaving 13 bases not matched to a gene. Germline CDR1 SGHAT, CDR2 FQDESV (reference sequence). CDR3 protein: CASSSPLDRGVRGANVLTF. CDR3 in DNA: TGTGCCAGCAGCTCACCCTTGGACAGGGGGGTGAGAGGGGCCAACGTCCTGACTTTC.